This T cell receptor beta chain appears in the sequencing data of a study of immune reconstitution after stem cell transplant in scleroderma (dated by TCRdb to between 2016 and 2019). To prepare the library, RT-PCR was applied. The sequencer was an Illumina MiSeq. TCRdb reprocessing: public reads trimmed at Q25 with fastp, clones called with MiXCR, in-frame beta chains kept. Rows with one shared CDR3 protein collapse into an entry with the most common genes and DNA. For this sample there are about 3,200 distinct CDR3 sequences; approximately 10% appear just once. The ten largest clones take up 7.5% to 10% of the sample. This clonotype appeared a few times. Its antigen remains unidentified. Per-base quality was not reported, and no clone a single base away is much larger than it. The germline V gene provides CDR1 KGHDR and CDR2 SFDVKD. From the cysteine through the phenylalanine, the CDR3 covers 16 amino acids. Just the 48-base CDR3 DNA is kept, in frame starting at base 1. The junction shows trimming of 0 bases on V and 5 bases on J, plus 13 bases between the germline ends.

The origin of this receptor is a female donor with systemic sclerosis. The chain links TRBV24-1 with TRBJ2-1; the D segment cannot be called with confidence. This specimen was taken before or after autologous hematopoietic stem cell transplantation (not recorded which). The CDR3 region has the sequence CATSDLKPISNNEQFF. The DNA sequence is TGTGCCACCAGTGATTTGAAACCGATCTCGAACAATGAGCAGTTCTTC.